These 13 T cell receptor beta chains were all obtained from the same sample, sequenced in a study of blood T cell repertoires in COVID-19. The data were produced by immunoSEQ multiplex PCR, yet TCRdb's version contains in-frame clones alone and is incomplete. The profile shows about 100,000 clones, 88% of them singletons. The specimen was peripheral blood. Receptor source: a human donor in a cohort sampled during active COVID-19.

CDR3 in DNA: TGTGCCAGCAGCCGGGACAGGAGTAATGAAAAACTGTTTTTT. Encoded protein: CASSRDRSNEKLFF. The chain combines TRBV21-1 with TRBJ1-4; no check of the table's D call, TRBD1, against the DNA was made. TRBV21-1 counts as a pseudogene. The CDR3 loop spans 14 amino acids.

This rearrangement joins TRBV27 to TRBJ2-5; no clear D. CDR1 is MNHEY and CDR2 is SMNVEV in the germline V gene (reference sequence). The CDR3 is 15 residues long. Trimming left V 0 bases short and J 1 base short, with 9 bases between. The DNA for the CDR3 is TGTGCCAGCAGTTTATCGCGGTTATTCCAAGAGACCCAGTACTTC. Amino acid sequence: CASSLSRLFQETQYF.

V is TRBV11-2 and J is TRBJ2-1, with a weak D call TRBD2 (7 bases). The V and J ends lost 1 base and 0 bases respectively, with 19 bases between them. Germline CDR1 reads SGHAT; CDR2 reads FQNNGV. This CDR3 contains 19 residues. The CDR3 DNA reads as TGTGCCAGCAGCTTAGGGGGGGCCCCTAGCGGACGCTCCTACAATGAGCAGTTCTTC. It yields the protein CASSLGGAPSGRSYNEQFF.

J is TRBJ2-3 and V is TRBV3-1 (or the pseudogene TRBV3-2), with D tentatively TRBD2 (7 bases). Germline-derived CDR1 and CDR2 are LGHDT and YNNKEL (reference sequence). V lost 4 bases to trimming and J lost 6 bases, with 14 bases between them. This CDR3 comprises 14 residues. The CDR3 DNA follows: TGTGCCAGCAGCCTGGGAGGGGGGGCCGATACGCAGTATTTT. Its protein is CASSLGGGADTQYF.

This sequence joins TRBV28 and TRBJ2-7, with 11 bases matching TRBD2. J was trimmed by 6 bases and V by 6 bases; bases with no gene match: 7. The CDR3 contains 14 residues. Germline-derived CDR1 and CDR2 are MDHEN and SYDVKM. The CDR3 here is CASRDLAGGLEQYF. As DNA, the CDR3 is TGTGCCAGCAGAGACCTAGCGGGAGGTCTCGAGCAGTACTTC. Full variable domain (outside the CDR3, taken from reference TRBV28 and TRBJ2-7): DVKVTQSSRYLVKRTGEKVFLECVQDMDHENMFWYRQDPGLGLRLIYFSYDVKMKEKGDIPEGYSVSREKKERFSLILESASTNQTSMYLCASRDLAGGLEQYFGPGTRLTVT.

V is TRBV28 and J is TRBJ1-5, with D possibly matching TRBD1 (5 bases). The CDR3 runs to 14 residues. Per the germline V gene, CDR1 is MDHEN and CDR2 is SYDVKM. V was clipped by 6 bases and J by 4 bases, with 13 bases between them. The CDR3 DNA reads TGTGCCAGCAGCCCCCACGGGGGAAATCAGCCCCAGCATTTT. Amino acid sequence: CASSPHGGNQPQHF.

The chain employs TRBV5-1 and TRBJ2-3, with TRBD1 matching 10 bases. The CDR3 is 16 amino acids. V shed 4 bases and J 4 bases; nucleotides not matched to a gene: 9. Germline V gene data show CDR1 as SGHRS and CDR2 as YFSETQ. The CDR3 DNA follows: TGCGCCAGCAGCGAAAGACAGGGGGCGATTTCAGATACGCAGTATTTT. Amino acids: CASSERQGAISDTQYF.

The gene calls are TRBV4-2 and TRBJ1-3; a weak D match, TRBD1 (5 bases). The CDR3 is 17 amino acids. The V end was cut by 1 base, the J end by 1 base, with 14 bases between. Germline assignment: CDR1 LGHNA and CDR2 YNFKEQ. The CDR3 DNA reads as TGTGCCAGCAGCCAAGTACGGGCAGGGCGTTCTGGAAACACCATATATTTT. Residues: CASSQVRAGRSGNTIYF.

The genes are TRBV19 and TRBJ2-1, with TRBD1 identical over 11 bases. Unmatched junction bases numbered 7, after V lost 3 bases and J lost 6 bases. Germline V gene data show CDR1 as LNHDA and CDR2 as SQIVND (reference sequence). This CDR3 contains 16 residues. CDR3 coding DNA: TGTGCCAGTAGTATCCCCTTGGGGACAGGGGGCAATGAGCAGTTCTTC. It translates to CASSIPLGTGGNEQFF.

This chain uses TRBV19 with TRBJ2-3; D remains unclear. The germline V gene encodes CDR1 LNHDA and CDR2 SQIVND (reference sequence). The CDR3 spans 13 residues. Trimming cost V 3 bases and J 2 bases, with 6 bases left between them. Here the CDR3 reads CASSIIPTDTQYF. CDR3 nucleotides: TGTGCCAGTAGTATTATCCCCACAGATACGCAGTATTTT.

The chain uses TRBV5-4 and TRBJ2-2, with D possibly matching TRBD1 (6 bases). CDR3 length: 15 amino acids. V lost 5 bases to trimming and J lost 3 bases, with 14 bases between them. CDR1 and CDR2 (germline): SGHNT, YYREEE (reference sequence). The CDR3 nucleotides are TGTGCCAGCAGACCCGTCCCAGGGGACACCGGGGAGCTGTTTTTT. Its translation: CASRPVPGDTGELFF.

The genes are TRBV4-1 and TRBJ2-7, with 10 positions matching TRBD1. V lost 4 bases to trimming and J lost 1 base; unmatched junction nucleotides: 16. Germline loops: CDR1 MGHRA, CDR2 YSYEKL. This CDR3 contains 19 residues. The CDR3 DNA sequence: TGCGCCAGCAGCCTCTCAAATAGGGGGACAGGGGAGGTGTCCTACGAGCAGTACTTC. Translated, it gives CASSLSNRGTGEVSYEQYF.

This rearrangement joins TRBV25-1 to TRBJ2-3; 7 nucleotides match TRBD2. Losses at the gene ends were 7 bases for V and 6 bases for J; bases not matched to a gene: 19. Germline V CDR1 and CDR2: MGHDK, SYGVNS. This CDR3 is built from 17 residues. DNA for the CDR3: TGTGCCAGCATTAGTGGGAGGGCCGGGATACACAGGGATACGCAGTATTTT. Amino acid sequence: CASISGRAGIHRDTQYF. Together with reference TRBV25-1 and TRBJ2-3, the CDR3 gives the full variable domain: EADIYQTPRYLVIGTGKKITLECSQTMGHDKMYWYQQDPGMELHLIHYSYGVNSTEKGDLSSESTVSRIRTEHFPLTLESARPSHTSQYLCASISGRAGIHRDTQYFGPGTRLTVL.